This TCR beta chain was recorded in a study of control samples from healthy donors and cancer patients. V lost 3 bases to trimming and J lost 3 bases, with 3 bases between them. Germline CDR1 and CDR2: MDHEN and SYDVKM. The CDR3 contains 13 residues. Sequenced by immunoSEQ multiplex PCR; TCRdb stores in-frame clones only, minus some. The sample has tens of thousands of clones, roughly 82% seen once; the top ten hold around a tenth. The specimen was PBMCs. The chain joins TRBV28 to TRBJ2-6; no reliable D call. The sequence derives from a man in his fifties or sixties with head and neck cancer. The CDR3 DNA sequence: TGTGCCAGCAGTTTCGATGGGGCCAACGTCCTGACTTTC. It codes for CASSFDGANVLTF.